This T cell receptor (beta chain) was documented in a study of breast tumors, draining lymph nodes, adjacent tissues. Trimming left V 4 bases short and J 7 bases short, with 11 bases between. The CDR3 runs to 13 residues. Per germline, CDR1 SEHNR and CDR2 FQNEAQ (reference sequence). Breast cancer patients provided tissue from their axillary draining lymph nodes. This clonotype was seen many times. Each CDR3 protein gets one entry after TCRdb re-called the multiplex PCR reads with MiXCR. The sample shows 200,000 to 300,000 distinct CDR3 sequences, over 30% of them seen only once. V gene TRBV7-9 combines with J gene TRBJ2-1; weak D call: TRBD1 (6 bases). The sequence came from a female donor with breast cancer. Some clones in this sample may be carry-over from other donors' samples. The sequenced sample consisted of axillary lymph node tissue. DNA for the CDR3: TGTGCCAGCAGCTCACCTGACAGGAATGAGCAGTTCTTC. Protein sequence: CASSSPDRNEQFF.